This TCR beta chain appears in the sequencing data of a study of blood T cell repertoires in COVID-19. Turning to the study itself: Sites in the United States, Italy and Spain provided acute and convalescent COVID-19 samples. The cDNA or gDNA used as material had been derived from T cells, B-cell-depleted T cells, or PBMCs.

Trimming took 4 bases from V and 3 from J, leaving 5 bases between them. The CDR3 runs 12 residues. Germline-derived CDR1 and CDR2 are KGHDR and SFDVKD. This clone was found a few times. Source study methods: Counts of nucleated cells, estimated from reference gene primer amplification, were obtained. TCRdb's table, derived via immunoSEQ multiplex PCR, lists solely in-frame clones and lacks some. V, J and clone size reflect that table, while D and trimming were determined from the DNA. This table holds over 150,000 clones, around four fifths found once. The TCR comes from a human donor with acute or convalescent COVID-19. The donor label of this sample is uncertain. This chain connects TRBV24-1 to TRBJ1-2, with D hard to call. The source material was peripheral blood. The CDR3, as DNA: TGTGCCACCAGTGACCCGGACTATGGCTACACCTTC. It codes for CATSDPDYGYTF.